Below are 31 T cell receptor beta chains sequenced from a single sample in a study of CD8 T cells in Susac syndrome. When the RNA was reverse transcribed, random hexamers were used with an input of about 0.45 to 1 ug. TCRdb passed the immunoSEQ multiplex PCR reads through MiXCR, listing each CDR3 protein once. Among roughly 170,000 distinct CDR3 sequences listed, roughly 92% were seen once. Sequencing used CD4+ T cells from PBMCs. Receptor source: a human donor with multiple sclerosis.

This chain joins TRBV29-1 and TRBJ2-1, with 10 bases aligning to TRBD2. The CDR3 is 15 amino acids. J lost 8 bases, V lost 4 bases, and 11 bases had no gene match. Germline values: CDR1 SQVTM, CDR2 ANQGSEA. Here the CDR3 DNA reads TGCAGCGTTGGTTCGGCTAGCGGGAGAGGGTATGAGCAGTTCTTC. The encoded protein is CSVGSASGRGYEQFF.

This chain joins TRBV5-4 and TRBJ1-6; D ambiguous. Germline loops: CDR1 SGHNT, CDR2 YYREEE (reference sequence). This CDR3 has 15 amino acids. V lost 4 bases, J lost 7 bases, and 15 bases lay in between. This CDR3 reads CASSRETRGNSPLHF. The CDR3 coding sequence is TGTGCCAGCAGCCGTGAGACAAGAGGGAATTCACCCCTCCACTTT.

The V call is TRBV3-1, the J call TRBJ1-2; no clear D. The V and J ends lost 1 base and 3 bases respectively, with 15 bases between them. Per the germline V gene, CDR1 is LGHDT and CDR2 is YNNKEL (reference sequence). This CDR3 is built from 16 residues. As DNA, the CDR3 is TGTGCCAGCAGCCAAGTGATGCAGAGCTTGGACTATGGCTACACCTTC. It codes for CASSQVMQSLDYGYTF.

The chain carries TRBV3-1 and TRBJ2-3; D uncertain. The CDR3 covers 11 residues. The V end lost 8 bases, the J end lost 3 bases, and 6 bases lay between the germline ends. The germline V gene has CDR1 LGHDT and CDR2 YNNKEL (reference sequence). The CDR3 sequence is CASADTDTQYF. In DNA form, the CDR3 reads TGTGCCAGCGCCGATACAGATACGCAGTATTTT.

This clonotype was seen a few times. The rearrangement links TRBV29-1 to TRBJ2-6; perhaps TRBD2 as D (6 bases). This CDR3 comprises 14 residues. Per germline, CDR1 SQVTM and CDR2 ANQGSEA. Trimming cost V 3 bases and J 4 bases, with 10 bases left between them. In nucleotides, the CDR3 is TGCAGCGTTGAGGGGGGTTCGGGGGCCAACGTCCTGACTTTC. It translates to CSVEGGSGANVLTF.

This chain joins TRBV20-1 and TRBJ2-2; 7 nucleotides line up with TRBD2. With 3 bases clipped from V and 2 bases from J, the junction kept 9 bases outside the gene matches. The germline V gene has CDR1 DFQATT and CDR2 SNEGSKA (reference sequence). The CDR3 totals 16 residues. This CDR3 reads CSASGEGSGNTGELFF. The CDR3 DNA sequence: TGCAGTGCTAGCGGGGAGGGGAGCGGTAACACCGGGGAGCTGTTTTTT.

This clonotype appeared a single time. The chain uses TRBV19 and TRBJ1-2; D perhaps matches TRBD1 (5 bases). The CDR3 extends over 15 amino acids. Germline V gives CDR1 LNHDA, CDR2 SQIVND (reference sequence). Deletions cut 5 bases from V and 2 bases from J, with 15 bases between. CDR3 residues: CASSVSRVSNYGYTF. The CDR3 DNA reads TGTGCCAGTAGTGTGTCCAGGGTTTCAAACTATGGCTACACCTTC.

This chain links TRBV27 with TRBJ1-5; D gene uncertain. In germline, CDR1 is MNHEY, CDR2 SMNVEV (reference sequence). V lost 3 bases, J lost 7 bases, and 10 bases lay in between. This CDR3 spans 13 amino acids. CDR3 in amino acids: CASSFKSGQPQHF. The CDR3 DNA reads as TGTGCCAGCAGTTTTAAAAGTGGCCAGCCCCAGCATTTT.

The V call is TRBV20-1, the J call TRBJ2-7; TRBD1 might be the D (6 bases). The CDR3 runs to 15 residues. In germline, CDR1 is DFQATT, CDR2 SNEGSKA (reference sequence). Trimming stripped 0 bases from V and 4 bases from J, with 16 bases between. This chain's CDR3 is CSARDHQGSPYEQYF. The CDR3 nucleotides are TGCAGTGCTAGAGATCATCAGGGGTCCCCTTACGAGCAGTACTTC.

This clonotype has a single count. The chain employs TRBV11-2 and TRBJ2-3; D gene uncertain. With 5 bases removed from V and 2 bases from J, the gap between germline ends came to 11 bases. Germline CDR1 is SGHAT and CDR2 is FQNNGV. The CDR3 runs 14 residues. CDR3 bases: TGTGCCAGCAGCGTTGACCGTTACACAGATACGCAGTATTTT. Its translation: CASSVDRYTDTQYF.

This chain connects TRBV7-2 to TRBJ2-2; a weak D match, TRBD1 (5 bases). Germline V gives CDR1 SGHTA, CDR2 FQGNSA. The V end lost 1 base, the J end lost 6 bases, and 12 bases lay between the germline ends. CDR3 length equals 15 residues. CDR3 sequence (DNA): TGTGCCAGCAGCTTAGTAGGGGCGGTCGCCGGGGAGCTGTTTTTT. It encodes CASSLVGAVAGELFF.

The chain is built from TRBV7-9 and TRBJ1-5; TRBD1 might be the D (6 bases). The CDR3 has 13 residues. Germline lookup yields CDR1 SEHNR and CDR2 FQNEAQ (reference sequence). Deletions cut 3 bases from V and 5 bases from J, with 8 bases between. The CDR3 DNA follows: TGTGCCAGCAGCTTTAGACAGGATCAGCCCCAGCATTTT. It encodes CASSFRQDQPQHF.

The rearrangement joins TRBV18 to TRBJ2-6; weak D call: TRBD1 (5 bases). Looked up from germline, CDR1 is KGHSH and CDR2 is LQKENI. V dropped 4 bases and J dropped 1 base, with 14 bases sitting between them. The CDR3 sequence is 17 residues long. In nucleotides, the CDR3 is TGTGCCAGCTCACGTACACCGACAGTTTCTGGGGCCAACGTCCTGACTTTC. It translates to CASSRTPTVSGANVLTF.

The chain is built from TRBV28 and TRBJ2-5; D unresolved. The CDR3 is 14 residues long. V was shortened by 0 bases and J by 3 bases, with 8 bases between the two germline ends. CDR1 is MDHEN, CDR2 SYDVKM, per germline. CDR3 coding DNA: TGTGCCAGCAGTTTATGGTCCGGAGAAGAGACCCAGTACTTC. This translates into CASSLWSGEETQYF.

The chain couples TRBV5-5 to TRBJ1-2, with 10 bases that match TRBD1. V shed 0 bases, J shed 4 bases, and the junction held 6 bases outside the gene matches. The CDR3 is 16 residues long. Germline-derived CDR1 and CDR2 are SGHKS and YYEKEE (reference sequence). The CDR3, as DNA: TGTGCCAGCAGCTTGGTCCCGACAGGGGGCGGCTATGGCTACACCTTC. Protein: CASSLVPTGGGYGYTF.

The V gene is TRBV29-1, the J gene TRBJ2-7; TRBD1 might be the D (6 bases). This CDR3 region has 13 residues. The V and J ends lost 1 base and 4 bases respectively, with 11 bases between them. Germline values: CDR1 SQVTM, CDR2 ANQGSEA. The CDR3 DNA reads as TGCAGCGTTGAAGTGGTTAGGGGGTACGAGCAGTACTTC. Translated, it gives CSVEVVRGYEQYF.

V is TRBV4-3 and J is TRBJ2-7, with D perhaps TRBD1 (5 bases). Germline values: CDR1 LGHNA, CDR2 YSLEER. The CDR3 is 16 amino acids. Trimming pared 1 base from V and 3 bases from J, leaving 16 bases between. CDR3 residues: CASSQVAGQGFYEQYF. CDR3 DNA sequence: TGCGCCAGCAGCCAAGTGGCTGGGCAGGGATTCTACGAGCAGTACTTC.

This chain uses TRBV15 with TRBJ2-7, with 10 nucleotides matching TRBD1. After removal of 0 bases from V and 4 bases from J, the junction contained 9 bases not matched to a gene. The germline gives CDR1 LNHNV, CDR2 YYDKDF (reference sequence). The CDR3 spans 17 residues. The CDR3 sequence: CATSRDSGTGAGYEQYF. The CDR3 DNA is TGTGCCACCAGCAGAGATTCCGGGACAGGGGCCGGATACGAGCAGTACTTC.

Here the CDR3 DNA reads TGTGCCACCAGTGATCCGCGCACTGAAGCTTTCTTT. Translated: CATSDPRTEAFF. The chain recombines TRBV24-1 with TRBJ1-1; D gene uncertain. The V end lost 3 bases, the J end lost 4 bases, and 5 bases lay between the germline ends. The CDR3 is 12 amino acids. Germline values: CDR1 KGHDR, CDR2 SFDVKD.

This clonotype was seen only once. J is TRBJ2-5 and V is TRBV7-6; D is possibly TRBD1 or TRBD2 (5 bases each). Trimming took 5 bases from V and 5 from J, leaving 21 bases between them. The CDR3 length is 16 residues. Germline CDR1 and CDR2: SGHVS and FNYEAQ. The CDR3 spells CASSRLSGALVETQYF. CDR3 sequence (DNA): TGTGCCAGCAGCCGATTATCCGGGGCCCTAGTTGAGACCCAGTACTTC.

The J gene is TRBJ2-3, the V gene TRBV24-1, with 8 nucleotides matching TRBD2. The CDR3 covers 16 residues. Germline assignment: CDR1 KGHDR and CDR2 SFDVKD. Trimming removed 5 bases from V and 3 bases from J; junction bases left unmatched: 9. The CDR3 nucleotides read TGTGCCACCAGTGTAGCAACGGGGGGGAGGACAGATACGCAGTATTTT. Its translation is CATSVATGGRTDTQYF.

The chain has TRBV20-1 and TRBJ2-7; no definite D call. V lost 1 base to trimming and J lost 7 bases, with 14 bases between them. The CDR3 runs 13 residues. CDR1 is DFQATT, CDR2 SNEGSKA, per germline (reference sequence). The CDR3 DNA reads as TGCAGTGCTAGAGCTTGGCCCGGACGGGAGCAGTACTTC. It yields the protein CSARAWPGREQYF.

The V gene is TRBV5-1, the J gene TRBJ2-6; D is tentatively TRBD1 or TRBD2 (5 bases each). Trimming took off 3 bases at V and 0 bases at J, with 22 bases between the two ends. This CDR3 comprises 20 residues. Germline CDR1 and CDR2: SGHRS and YFSETQ. This CDR3 is CASSSIPGTITYSGANVLTF. The CDR3 bases are TGCGCCAGCAGCTCCATCCCCGGGACCATCACCTACTCTGGGGCCAACGTCCTGACTTTC. The whole variable domain, filled in from reference TRBV5-1 and TRBJ2-6, reads KAGVTQTPRYLIKTRGQQVTLSCSPISGHRSVSWYQQTPGQGLQFLFEYFSETQRNKGNFPGRFSGRQFSNSRSEMNVSTLELGDSALYLCASSSIPGTITYSGANVLTFGAGSRLTVL.

The chain joins TRBV24-1 to TRBJ2-2; 11 nucleotides align to TRBD1. Trimming cost V 4 bases and J 8 bases; bases outside gene matches: 8. CDR3 length: 16 amino acids. The germline gives CDR1 KGHDR, CDR2 SFDVKD. This CDR3 is CATSETDRGPAGELFF. The CDR3 DNA sequence: TGTGCCACCAGTGAAACGGACAGGGGGCCGGCAGGGGAGCTGTTTTTT.

V gene TRBV29-1 combines with J gene TRBJ2-7; 8 bases line up with TRBD1. The CDR3 has 11 residues. After removal of 7 bases from V and 6 bases from J, the junction contained 5 bases not matched to a gene. From germline, CDR1 is SQVTM and CDR2 ANQGSEA. The CDR3: CSAIDRGEQYF. The CDR3, as DNA: TGCAGCGCTATCGACAGGGGCGAGCAGTACTTC.

This clonotype showed up just a few times. The chain has TRBV11-1 and TRBJ2-5; no clear D gene. V was shortened by 5 bases and J by 4 bases, with 11 bases between the two germline ends. Per germline, CDR1 SGHAT and CDR2 FQDESV (reference sequence). The CDR3 extends over 13 amino acids. Written as DNA, the CDR3 is TGTGCCAGCAGCCAAGGTGGTGGAGAGACCCAGTACTTC. This translates into CASSQGGGETQYF.

The chain links TRBV9 to TRBJ2-4; 7 bases are a match to TRBD1. With V trimmed by 3 bases and J by 0 bases, 6 bases remained unmatched. From germline, CDR1 is SGDLS and CDR2 YYNGEE. This CDR3 has 16 amino acids. CDR3 amino acids: CASSATGQIAKNIQYF. DNA of the CDR3: TGTGCCAGCAGCGCGACAGGGCAAATAGCCAAAAACATTCAGTACTTC.

The gene calls are TRBV20-1 and TRBJ2-5, with TRBD1 matching 10 bases. The CDR3 runs to 16 residues. Trimming at V came to 3 bases and at J to 0 bases, leaving 7 bases not matched to a gene. Germline V gene lookup returns CDR1 DFQATT and CDR2 SNEGSKA (reference sequence). DNA for the CDR3: TGCAGTGCTAGGGGCTGGGGGACAGGGGACCAAGAGACCCAGTACTTC. The encoded protein is CSARGWGTGDQETQYF.

The chain joins TRBV11-2 to TRBJ1-3; D is uncertain. The length of the CDR3 is 12 residues. The germline gives CDR1 SGHAT, CDR2 FQNNGV. Trimming took 0 bases from V and 7 from J, leaving 4 bases between them. CDR3 nucleotides: TGTGCCAGCAGCTTAGATATGAACACCATATATTTT. Translated, it gives CASSLDMNTIYF.

The genes are TRBV9 and TRBJ2-3, with a possible D match to TRBD1 (5 bases). The CDR3 has 15 amino acids. CDR1 is SGDLS, CDR2 YYNGEE, per germline. V was cut by 4 bases and J by 4 bases, with 16 bases left in between. This CDR3 is CASSILGQGSDTQYF. Written as DNA, the CDR3 is TGTGCCAGCAGCATTCTGGGCCAGGGATCAGATACGCAGTATTTT.

This sequence joins TRBV29-1 and TRBJ2-7; D unclear. CDR1 SQVTM and CDR2 ANQGSEA come from the germline V gene. Trimming took 6 bases from V and 4 from J, leaving 10 bases between them. This CDR3 spans 11 amino acids. The CDR3 DNA reads TGCAGCGTGTACGTCAGATACGAGCAGTACTTC. This codes for CSVYVRYEQYF.